This TCR beta chain was sequenced during a study of T-cell memory formation after mild COVID-19. TCRdb used MiXCR to reprocess the 5' RACE reads, holding one entry per CDR3 protein. The sample holds about 350,000 distinct CDR3 sequences; around 13% are singletons and the top ten take 22%. The CDR3 is 14 residues long. The germline V gene encodes CDR1 SGHTA and CDR2 FQGTGA. V lost 5 bases and J lost 7; bases outside the gene matches: 7. Sequencing was performed on PBMCs or a T cell subset sorted from them (not recorded which). The sequence was obtained from a man aged 18 to 30 who had mild COVID-19 (a few samples of this study predate the infection). Cell type and time point are not known. The chain links TRBV7-3 to TRBJ1-2; TRBD1 matches 10 bases. CDR3 bases: TGTGCCAGCAGCCAGACAGGGGGCGCGGGTGGCTACACCTTC. It codes for CASSQTGGAGGYTF.